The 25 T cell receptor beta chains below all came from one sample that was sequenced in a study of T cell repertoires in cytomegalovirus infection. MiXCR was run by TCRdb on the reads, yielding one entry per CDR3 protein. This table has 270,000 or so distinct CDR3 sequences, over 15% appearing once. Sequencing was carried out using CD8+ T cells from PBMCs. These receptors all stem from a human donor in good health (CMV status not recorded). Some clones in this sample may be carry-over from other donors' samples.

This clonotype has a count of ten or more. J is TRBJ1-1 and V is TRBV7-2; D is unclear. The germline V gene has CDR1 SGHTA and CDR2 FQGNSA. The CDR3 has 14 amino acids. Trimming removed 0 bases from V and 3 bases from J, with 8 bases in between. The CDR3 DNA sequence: TGTGCCAGCAGCTTAGCGGCTCCCTACACTGAAGCTTTCTTT. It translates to CASSLAAPYTEAFF.

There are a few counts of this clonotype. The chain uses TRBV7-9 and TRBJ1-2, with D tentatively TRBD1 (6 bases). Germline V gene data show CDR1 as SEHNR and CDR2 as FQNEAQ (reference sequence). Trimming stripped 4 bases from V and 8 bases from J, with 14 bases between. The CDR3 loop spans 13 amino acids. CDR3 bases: TGTGCCAGCAGCTCGGAGGGGGGACAAGGCTACACCTTC. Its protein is CASSSEGGQGYTF.

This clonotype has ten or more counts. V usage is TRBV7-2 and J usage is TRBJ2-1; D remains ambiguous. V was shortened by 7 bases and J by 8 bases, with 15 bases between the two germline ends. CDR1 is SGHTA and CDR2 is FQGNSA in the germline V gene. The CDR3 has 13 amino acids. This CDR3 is CASTWRFMDEQFF. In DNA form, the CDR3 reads TGTGCCAGCACCTGGCGCTTCATGGATGAGCAGTTCTTC.

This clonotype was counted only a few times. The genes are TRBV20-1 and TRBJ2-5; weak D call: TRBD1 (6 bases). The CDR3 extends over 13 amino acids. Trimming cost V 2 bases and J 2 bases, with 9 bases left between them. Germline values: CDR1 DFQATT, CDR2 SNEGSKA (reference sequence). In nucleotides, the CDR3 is TGCAGTGCTAGAAGGGGGAATCAAGAGACCCAGTACTTC. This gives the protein CSARRGNQETQYF.

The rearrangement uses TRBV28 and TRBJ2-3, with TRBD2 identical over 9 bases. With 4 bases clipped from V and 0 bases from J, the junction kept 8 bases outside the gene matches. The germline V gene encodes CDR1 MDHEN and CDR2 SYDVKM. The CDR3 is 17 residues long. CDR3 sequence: CASSSPPGLASTDTQYF. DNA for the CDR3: TGTGCCAGCAGTTCCCCACCAGGACTAGCGAGCACAGATACGCAGTATTTT.

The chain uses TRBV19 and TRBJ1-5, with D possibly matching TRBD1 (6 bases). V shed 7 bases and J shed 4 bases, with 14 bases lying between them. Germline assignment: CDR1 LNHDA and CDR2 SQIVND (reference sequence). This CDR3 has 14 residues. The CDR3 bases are TGTGCCAGTAAGTTCTGGGACACTAATCAGCCCCAGCATTTT. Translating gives CASKFWDTNQPQHF.

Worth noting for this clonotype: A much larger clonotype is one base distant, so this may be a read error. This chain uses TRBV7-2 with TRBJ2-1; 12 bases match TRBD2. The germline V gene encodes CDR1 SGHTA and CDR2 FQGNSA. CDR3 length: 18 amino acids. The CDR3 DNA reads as TGTGCCAGCAGCGACGGGACTAGCGGGCCCCAAATCTACAATGCGCAGTTCTTC. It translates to CASSDGTSGPQIYNAQFF.

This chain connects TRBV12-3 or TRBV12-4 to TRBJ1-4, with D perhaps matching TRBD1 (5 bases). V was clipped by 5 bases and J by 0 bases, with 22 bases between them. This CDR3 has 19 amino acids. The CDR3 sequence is CASSDGTGLRLATNEKLFF. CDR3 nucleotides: TGTGCCAGCAGTGACGGGACGGGGCTACGACTGGCAACTAATGAAAAACTGTTTTTT.

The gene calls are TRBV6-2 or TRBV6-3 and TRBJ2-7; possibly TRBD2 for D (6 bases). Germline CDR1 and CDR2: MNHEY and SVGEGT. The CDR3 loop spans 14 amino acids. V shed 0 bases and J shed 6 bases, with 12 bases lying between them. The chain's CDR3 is CASSYSRGLPEQYF. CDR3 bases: TGTGCCAGCAGTTACTCCCGAGGACTACCCGAGCAGTACTTC.

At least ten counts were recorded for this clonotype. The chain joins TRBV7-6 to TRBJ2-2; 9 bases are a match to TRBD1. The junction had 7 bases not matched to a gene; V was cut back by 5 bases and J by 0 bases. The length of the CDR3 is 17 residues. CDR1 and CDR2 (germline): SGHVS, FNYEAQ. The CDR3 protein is CASSPTTGGTNTGELFF. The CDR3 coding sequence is TGTGCCAGCAGCCCAACGACAGGGGGGACGAACACCGGGGAGCTGTTTTTT.

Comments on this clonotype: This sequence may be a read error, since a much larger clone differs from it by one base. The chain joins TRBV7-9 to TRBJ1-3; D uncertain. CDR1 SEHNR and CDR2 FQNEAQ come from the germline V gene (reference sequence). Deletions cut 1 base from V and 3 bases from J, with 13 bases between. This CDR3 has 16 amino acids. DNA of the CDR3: TGTGCCAGCAGCTTAGATCCGCCGGGGTTTGGAAACACCATATATTTT. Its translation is CASSLDPPGFGNTIYF.

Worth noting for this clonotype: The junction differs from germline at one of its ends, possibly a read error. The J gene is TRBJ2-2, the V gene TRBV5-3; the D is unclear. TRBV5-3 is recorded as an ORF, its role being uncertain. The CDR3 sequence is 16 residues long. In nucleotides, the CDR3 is TGTGCCAGCAGCTTGGTCCCGACGGGGAACACCGGGGAGCTGTTTTTT. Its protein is CASSLVPTGNTGELFF.

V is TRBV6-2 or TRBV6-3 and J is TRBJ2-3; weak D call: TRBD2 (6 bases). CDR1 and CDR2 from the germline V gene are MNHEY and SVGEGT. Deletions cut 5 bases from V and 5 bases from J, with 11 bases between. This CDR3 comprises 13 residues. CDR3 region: CASSRDGGDTQYF. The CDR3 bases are TGTGCCAGCAGTCGGGACGGGGGAGATACGCAGTATTTT.

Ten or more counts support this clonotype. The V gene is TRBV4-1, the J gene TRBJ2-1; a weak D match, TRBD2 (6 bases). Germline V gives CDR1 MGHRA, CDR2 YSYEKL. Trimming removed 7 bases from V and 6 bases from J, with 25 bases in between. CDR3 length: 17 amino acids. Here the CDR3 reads CASTLVAGLITGNEQFF. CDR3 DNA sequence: TGCGCCAGCACCTTGGTCGCGGGGTTAATTACGGGCAATGAGCAGTTCTTC.

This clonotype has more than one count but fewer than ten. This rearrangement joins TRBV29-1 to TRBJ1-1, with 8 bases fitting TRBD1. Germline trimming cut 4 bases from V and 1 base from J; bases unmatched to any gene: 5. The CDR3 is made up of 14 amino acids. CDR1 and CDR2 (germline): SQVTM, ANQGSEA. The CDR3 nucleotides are TGCAGCGTTGCACGGACAGGGCAGAACACTGAAGCTTTCTTT. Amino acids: CSVARTGQNTEAFF.

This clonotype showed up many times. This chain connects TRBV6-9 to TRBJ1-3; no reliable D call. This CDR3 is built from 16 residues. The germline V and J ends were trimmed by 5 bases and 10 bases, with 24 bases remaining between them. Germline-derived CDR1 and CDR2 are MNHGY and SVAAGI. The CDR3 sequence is CASSRRISLRGFTIYF. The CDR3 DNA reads TGTGCCAGCAGTCGGCGGATAAGCTTGAGAGGTTTTACCATATATTTT.

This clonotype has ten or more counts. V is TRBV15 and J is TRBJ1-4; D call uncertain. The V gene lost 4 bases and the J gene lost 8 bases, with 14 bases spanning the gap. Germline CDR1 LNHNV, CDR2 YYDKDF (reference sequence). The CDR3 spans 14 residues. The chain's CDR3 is CATSTRIGGEKLFF. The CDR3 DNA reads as TGTGCCACCAGCACCCGAATCGGTGGCGAAAAACTGTTTTTT.

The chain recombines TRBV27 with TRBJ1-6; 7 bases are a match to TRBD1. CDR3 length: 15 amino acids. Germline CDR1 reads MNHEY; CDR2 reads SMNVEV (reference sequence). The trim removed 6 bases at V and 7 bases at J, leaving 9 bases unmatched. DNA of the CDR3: TGTGCCAGCAGGGAGGGGGCCCAGGGCAATTCACCCCTCCACTTT. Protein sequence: CASREGAQGNSPLHF.

The CDR3 nucleotides read TGTGCCAGCAGCTTAGGACAGGCGGTCTACTATGGCTACACCTTC. Translating gives CASSLGQAVYYGYTF. The V call is TRBV11-2, the J call TRBJ1-2, with D maybe TRBD1 (6 bases). The ends were cut back, 1 base at V and 3 bases at J, with 12 bases in the middle. There are 15 residues in the CDR3. The germline V gene encodes CDR1 SGHAT and CDR2 FQNNGV.

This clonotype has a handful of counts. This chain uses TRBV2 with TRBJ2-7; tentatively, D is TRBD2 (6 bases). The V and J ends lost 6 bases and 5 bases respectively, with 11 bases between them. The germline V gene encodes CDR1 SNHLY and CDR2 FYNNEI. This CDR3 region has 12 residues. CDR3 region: CASRGGPDEQYF. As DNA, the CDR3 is TGTGCCAGCAGGGGGGGTCCGGACGAGCAGTACTTC.

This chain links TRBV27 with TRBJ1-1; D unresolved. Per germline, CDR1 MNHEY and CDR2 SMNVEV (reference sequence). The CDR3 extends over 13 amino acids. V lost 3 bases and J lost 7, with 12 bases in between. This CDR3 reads CASSFGSGNEAFF. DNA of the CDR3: TGTGCCAGCAGTTTCGGGTCCGGGAATGAAGCTTTCTTT.

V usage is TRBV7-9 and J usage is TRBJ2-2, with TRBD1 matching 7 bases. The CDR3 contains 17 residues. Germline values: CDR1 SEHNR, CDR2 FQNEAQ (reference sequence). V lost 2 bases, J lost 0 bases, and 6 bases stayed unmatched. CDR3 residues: CASSLRDRAANTGELFF. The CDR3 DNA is TGTGCCAGCAGCTTACGTGACAGGGCCGCGAACACCGGGGAGCTGTTTTTT.

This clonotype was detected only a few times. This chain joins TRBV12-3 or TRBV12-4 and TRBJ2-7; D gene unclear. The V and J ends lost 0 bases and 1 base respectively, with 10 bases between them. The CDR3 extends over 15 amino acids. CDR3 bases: TGTGCCAGCAGTTTAGCAGGGCTTAATTCCTACGAGCAGTACTTC. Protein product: CASSLAGLNSYEQYF.

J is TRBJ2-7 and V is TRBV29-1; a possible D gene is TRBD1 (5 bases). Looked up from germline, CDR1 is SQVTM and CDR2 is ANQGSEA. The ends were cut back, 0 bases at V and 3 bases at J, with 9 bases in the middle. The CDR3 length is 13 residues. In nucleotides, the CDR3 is TGCAGCGTTGAAGATCAGGGTGACTACGAGCAGTACTTC. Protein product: CSVEDQGDYEQYF.

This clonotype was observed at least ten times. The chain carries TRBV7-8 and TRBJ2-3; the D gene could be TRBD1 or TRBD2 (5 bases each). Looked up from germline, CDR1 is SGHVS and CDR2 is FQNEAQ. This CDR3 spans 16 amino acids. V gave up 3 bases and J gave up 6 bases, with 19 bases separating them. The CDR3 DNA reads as TGTGCCAGCAGCTTGCGGTTGGGGGTGACGCTGGATACGCAGTATTTT. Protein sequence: CASSLRLGVTLDTQYF.